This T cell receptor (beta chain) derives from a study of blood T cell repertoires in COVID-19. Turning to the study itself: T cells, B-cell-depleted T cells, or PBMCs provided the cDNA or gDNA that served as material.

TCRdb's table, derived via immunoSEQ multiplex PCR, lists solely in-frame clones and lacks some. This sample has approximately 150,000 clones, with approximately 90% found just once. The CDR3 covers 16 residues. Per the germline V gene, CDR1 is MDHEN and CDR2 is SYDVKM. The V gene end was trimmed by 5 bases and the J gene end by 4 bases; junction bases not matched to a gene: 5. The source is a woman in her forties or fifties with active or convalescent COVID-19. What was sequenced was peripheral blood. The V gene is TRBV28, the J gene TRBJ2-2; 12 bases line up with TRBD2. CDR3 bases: TGTGCCAGCAGTATCTCTAGCGGGAGGGTCACCGGGGAGCTGTTTTTT. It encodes CASSISSGRVTGELFF.